The 3 T cell receptor beta chains reported below all come from one sample, sequenced in a study of shared clonotypes between healthy human individuals. Profiled with immunoSEQ multiplex PCR; TCRdb holds only in-frame clones, not every one. The sample contains roughly 640,000 clones, around 97% of which appear only once. The sample comprised naive CD4+ T cells sorted from blood. Subset indicated: CD45RA+ positively selected. The receptors stem from a woman aged 25 to 45 in good health.

The genes are TRBV11-3 and TRBJ2-3, with 8 bases aligning to TRBD2. The CDR3 spans 15 residues. Germline CDR1 SGHNT, CDR2 YENEEA. V lost 1 base, J lost 5 bases, and 5 bases stayed unmatched. CDR3 sequence (DNA): TGTGCCAGCAGCTTAGGTACTAGCGGACGAGATACGCAGTATTTT. Translated: CASSLGTSGRDTQYF. The full variable domain, rest sourced from reference TRBV11-3 and TRBJ2-3, is EAGVVQSPRYKIIEKKQPVAFWCNPISGHNTLYWYLQNLGQGPELLIRYENEEAVDDSQLPKDRFSAERLKGVDSTLKIQPAELGDSAVYLCASSLGTSGRDTQYFGPGTRLTVL.

The chain has TRBV28 and TRBJ1-2; D gene uncertain. The V gene lost 5 bases and the J gene lost 1 base, with 5 bases spanning the gap. The length of the CDR3 is 12 residues. CDR1 and CDR2 (germline): MDHEN, SYDVKM. CDR3 in amino acids: CASSGYNYGYTF. The CDR3 bases are TGTGCCAGCAGTGGTTATAACTATGGCTACACCTTC.

This chain joins TRBV4-1 and TRBJ1-3; D not resolved. The length of the CDR3 is 14 residues. Trimming shortened V by 4 bases and J by 2 bases, and 9 bases separated the two germline ends. Germline V gene lookup returns CDR1 MGHRA and CDR2 YSYEKL. The CDR3 here is CASSPEGTGNTIYF. The CDR3, as DNA: TGCGCCAGCAGCCCCGAAGGCACTGGAAACACCATATATTTT.